Below are 2 T cell receptor beta chains sequenced from a single sample in a study of T cell responses to AZD1222 COVID-19 vaccine (dated by TCRdb to the early 2020s). Library preparation used the immunoSEQ multiplex PCR assay. This is the immuneACCESS table as TCRdb keeps it, with only in-frame sequences that have V and J called. A part of the clones is gone; compared with another copy, unresolved V genes explain less than half, and the rest is unexplained. Present in this sample are 150,000 or so clones, 90% to 95% of which were seen just once. Jointly, the top ten make up about 1.3% of the sample. The time point tag for this specimen amounts to: baseline before first vaccination. The sample here was peripheral blood, taken on day 0 of AZD1222 vaccination. The receptors come from an adult in good health.

CDR3 sequence (DNA): TGCAGCGTTGAATTGGGGCTACTCTATGGCTACACCTTC. It specifies CSVELGLLYGYTF. The V gene is TRBV29-1, the J gene TRBJ1-2, with a possible D match to TRBD1 (5 bases). Trimming shortened V by 2 bases and J by 4 bases, and 11 bases separated the two germline ends. CDR1 is SQVTM and CDR2 is ANQGSEA in the germline V gene. The CDR3 runs 13 residues.

This clone has a single count. The rearrangement uses TRBV4-3 and TRBJ2-2; possibly TRBD1 for D (6 bases). Trimming pared 3 bases from V and 4 bases from J, leaving 12 bases between. Per germline, CDR1 LGHNA and CDR2 YSLEER. The CDR3 loop spans 15 amino acids. This CDR3 is CASSQLGGPTGELFF. The CDR3 DNA sequence: TGCGCCAGCAGCCAGCTAGGGGGACCCACCGGGGAGCTGTTTTTT.